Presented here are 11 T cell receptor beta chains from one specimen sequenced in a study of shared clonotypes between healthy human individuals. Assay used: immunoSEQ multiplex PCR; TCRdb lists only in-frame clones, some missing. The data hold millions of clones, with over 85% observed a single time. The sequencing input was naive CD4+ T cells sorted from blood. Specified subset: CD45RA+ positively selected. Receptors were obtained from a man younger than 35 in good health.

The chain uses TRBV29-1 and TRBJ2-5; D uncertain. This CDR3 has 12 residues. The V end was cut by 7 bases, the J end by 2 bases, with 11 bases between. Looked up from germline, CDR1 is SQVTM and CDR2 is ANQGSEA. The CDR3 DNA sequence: TGCAGCGCGTCTCAGATGCAAGAGACCCAGTACTTC. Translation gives CSASQMQETQYF.

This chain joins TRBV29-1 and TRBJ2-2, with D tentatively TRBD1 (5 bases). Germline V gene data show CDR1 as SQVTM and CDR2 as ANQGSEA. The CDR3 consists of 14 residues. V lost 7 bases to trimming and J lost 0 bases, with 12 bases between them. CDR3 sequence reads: CSGAGSANTGELFF. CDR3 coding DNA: TGCAGCGGGGCAGGGTCCGCGAACACCGGGGAGCTGTTTTTT.

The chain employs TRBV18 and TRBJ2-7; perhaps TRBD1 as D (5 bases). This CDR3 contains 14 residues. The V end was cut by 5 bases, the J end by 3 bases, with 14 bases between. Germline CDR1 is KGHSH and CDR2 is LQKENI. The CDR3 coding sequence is TGTGCCAGCTCAAAAGTTGACAGTGGCTACGAGCAGTACTTC. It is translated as CASSKVDSGYEQYF.

Written as DNA, the CDR3 is TGTGCCAACCTCTTGGGGCGGGAGTACCAAGAGACCCAGTACTTC. Its translation: CANLLGREYQETQYF. This chain joins TRBV9 and TRBJ2-5; 7 bases are a match to TRBD2. Germline trimming cut 9 bases from V and 0 bases from J; bases unmatched to any gene: 11. The length of the CDR3 is 15 residues. Germline V lookup: CDR1 SGDLS, CDR2 YYNGEE.

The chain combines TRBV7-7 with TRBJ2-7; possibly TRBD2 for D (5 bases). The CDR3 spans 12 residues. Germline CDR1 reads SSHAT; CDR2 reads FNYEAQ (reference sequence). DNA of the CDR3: TGTGCTAGCGAGAACGTCCCAGGCGAGCAGTACTTC. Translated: CASENVPGEQYF.

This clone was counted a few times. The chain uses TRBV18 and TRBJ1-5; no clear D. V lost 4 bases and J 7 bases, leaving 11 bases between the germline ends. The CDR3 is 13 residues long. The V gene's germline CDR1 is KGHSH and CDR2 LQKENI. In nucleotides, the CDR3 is TGTGCCAGCTCACGCCAAAGAGGACAGCCCCAGCATTTT. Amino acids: CASSRQRGQPQHF.

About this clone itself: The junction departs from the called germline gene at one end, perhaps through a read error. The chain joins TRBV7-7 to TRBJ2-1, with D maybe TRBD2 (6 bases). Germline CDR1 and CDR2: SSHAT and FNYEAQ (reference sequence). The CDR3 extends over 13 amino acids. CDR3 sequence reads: CASSYDLGGEQFF. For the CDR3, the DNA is TGTGCTAGCAGCTACGACCTGGGAGGTGAGCAGTTCTTC.

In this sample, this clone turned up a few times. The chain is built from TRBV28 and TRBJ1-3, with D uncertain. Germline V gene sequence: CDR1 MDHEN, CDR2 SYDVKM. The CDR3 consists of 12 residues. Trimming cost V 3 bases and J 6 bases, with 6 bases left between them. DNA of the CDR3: TGTGCCAGCAGTTTGAGGGAAAACACCATATATTTT. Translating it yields CASSLRENTIYF.

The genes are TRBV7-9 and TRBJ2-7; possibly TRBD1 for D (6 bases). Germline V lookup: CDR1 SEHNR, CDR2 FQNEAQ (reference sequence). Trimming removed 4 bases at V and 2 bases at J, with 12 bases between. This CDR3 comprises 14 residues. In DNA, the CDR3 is TGTGCCAGCAGCTATGGACAGACCGCCTACGAGCAGTACTTC. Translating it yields CASSYGQTAYEQYF.

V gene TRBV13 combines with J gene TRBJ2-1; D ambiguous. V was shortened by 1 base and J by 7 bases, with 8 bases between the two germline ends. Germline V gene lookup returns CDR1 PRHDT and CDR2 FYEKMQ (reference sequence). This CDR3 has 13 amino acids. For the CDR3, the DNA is TGTGCCAGCAGCTTAGTTTTCGTGAATGAGCAGTTCTTC. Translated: CASSLVFVNEQFF.

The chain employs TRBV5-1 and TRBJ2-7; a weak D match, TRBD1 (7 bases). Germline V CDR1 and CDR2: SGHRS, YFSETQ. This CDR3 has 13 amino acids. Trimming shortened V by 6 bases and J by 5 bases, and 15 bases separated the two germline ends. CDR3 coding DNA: TGCGCCAGCAATCGTCAGGGGGGCGACGAGCAGTACTTC. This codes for CASNRQGGDEQYF.